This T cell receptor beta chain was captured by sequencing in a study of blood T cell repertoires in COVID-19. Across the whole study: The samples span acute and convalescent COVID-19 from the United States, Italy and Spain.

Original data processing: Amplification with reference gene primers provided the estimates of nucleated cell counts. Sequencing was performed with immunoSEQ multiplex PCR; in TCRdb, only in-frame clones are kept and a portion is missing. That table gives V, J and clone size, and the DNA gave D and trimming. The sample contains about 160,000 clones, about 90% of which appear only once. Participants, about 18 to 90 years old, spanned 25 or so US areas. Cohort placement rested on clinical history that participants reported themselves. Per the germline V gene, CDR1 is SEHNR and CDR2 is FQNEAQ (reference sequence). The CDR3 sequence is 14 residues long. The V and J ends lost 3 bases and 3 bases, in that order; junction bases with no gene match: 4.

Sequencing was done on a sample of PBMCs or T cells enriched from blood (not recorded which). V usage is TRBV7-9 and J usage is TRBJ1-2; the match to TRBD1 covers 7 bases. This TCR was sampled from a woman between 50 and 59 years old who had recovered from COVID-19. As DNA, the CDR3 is TGTGCCAGCAGCTTTAGTCAGGGGGACTATGGCTACACCTTC. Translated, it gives CASSFSQGDYGYTF.